The present T cell receptor beta chain was sequenced within a study of cytomegalovirus exposure and HLA in healthy donors. This clone has a single count. Its target is not known. The PCR used 60 Vbeta and 13 Jbeta primers. Assay used: immunoSEQ multiplex PCR; TCRdb lists only in-frame clones, some missing. This sample has approximately 160,000 clones, with 60% to 85% found just once. The CDR3 runs 16 residues. Germline V gene lookup returns CDR1 SEHNR and CDR2 FQNEAQ (reference sequence). With V trimmed by 5 bases and J by 1 base, 8 bases remained unmatched. Regarding the study as a whole: In vitro work confirmed that a few CMV-associated chains recognize CMV antigens. Within a later analysis, the majority of CMV-associated TCR beta chains appeared HLA-restricted.

This chain links TRBV7-9 with TRBJ1-2; 9 nucleotides match TRBD1. The TCR sequence derives from a male donor in good health and CMV-seropositive. The sequencing input was PBMCs. The CDR3 DNA is TGTGCCAGCAGCATTCTACAGGGGGCAATTAACTATGGCTACACCTTC. It specifies CASSILQGAINYGYTF.